Shown below are 31 T cell receptor beta chains from a single sample sequenced in a study of T cell repertoires in cytomegalovirus infection. TCRdb itself ran the reads through MiXCR, one entry per CDR3 protein. The sample records around 710,000 distinct CDR3 sequences, 25% to 35% being singletons. These receptors have no identified antigens. The input for sequencing was cultured CD8+ T cells from PBMCs, taken from culture after CMV antigen stimulation. The source of these receptors is a human donor in good health (CMV status not recorded). Some clones in this sample may be carry-over from other donors' samples.

The sample holds a few counts of this clonotype. The chain joins TRBV12-3 or TRBV12-4 to TRBJ1-1, with no clear D. The V and J ends lost 5 bases and 0 bases respectively, with 13 bases between them. This CDR3 has 15 amino acids. CDR3 in amino acids: CASSLTTTLNTEAFF. In nucleotides, the CDR3 is TGTGCCAGCAGTCTCACCACAACACTGAACACTGAAGCTTTCTTT.

This chain connects TRBV4-2 to TRBJ1-5; 7 bases match TRBD1. The CDR3 is 14 amino acids. Per the germline V gene, CDR1 is LGHNA and CDR2 is YNFKEQ. The junction had 9 bases not matched to a gene; V was cut back by 7 bases and J by 6 bases. The CDR3, as DNA: TGTGCCAGCATCTTAACAGGGGTCAGTCAGCCCCAGCATTTT. Translated, it gives CASILTGVSQPQHF.

This clonotype occurred a few times. The junction shows a germline mismatch at one end, possibly a read error. CDR3 in amino acids: CASRSQGWANIGELFF. CDR3 nucleotide sequence: TGTGCCAGCAGATCTCAGGGTTGGGCTAACATCGGGGAGCTGTTTTTT. This chain links TRBV6-2 or TRBV6-3 with TRBJ2-2; D might be TRBD1 (5 bases). Germline CDR1 MNHEY, CDR2 SVGEGT. This CDR3 comprises 16 residues.

This rearrangement joins TRBV27 to TRBJ2-3, with D maybe TRBD2 (5 bases). Germline lookup yields CDR1 MNHEY and CDR2 SMNVEV (reference sequence). The V gene lost 3 bases and the J gene lost 4 bases, with 11 bases spanning the gap. The CDR3 consists of 14 residues. The CDR3 here is CASSFGVMPDTQYF. The CDR3 nucleotides read TGTGCCAGCAGTTTCGGGGTAATGCCAGATACGCAGTATTTT.

This clonotype has more than one count but fewer than ten. The chain combines TRBV7-2 with TRBJ2-1; 11 bases are shared with TRBD2. CDR3 length equals 15 residues. CDR1 is SGHTA and CDR2 is FQGNSA in the germline V gene. The V gene end was trimmed by 5 bases and the J gene end by 10 bases; junction bases not matched to a gene: 10. CDR3: CASSALAGGPGEQFF. The CDR3 nucleotides are TGTGCCAGCAGCGCGTTAGCGGGGGGGCCCGGCGAGCAGTTCTTC.

This clonotype was observed many times. This chain joins TRBV12-3 or TRBV12-4 and TRBJ1-2; D is unclear. V shed 6 bases and J shed 5 bases, with 13 bases lying between them. This CDR3 comprises 13 residues. In DNA form, the CDR3 reads TGTGCCAGCAGCCTAGGGTCACATTATGGCTACACCTTC. Its protein is CASSLGSHYGYTF.

This clonotype has ten or more counts. J is TRBJ2-7 and V is TRBV7-8; D remains unclear. The germline gives CDR1 SGHVS, CDR2 FQNEAQ. This CDR3 contains 13 residues. Trimming took off 5 bases at V and 0 bases at J, with 8 bases between the two ends. The CDR3 DNA reads as TGTGCCAGCAGCGAACGGTCCTCCTACGAGCAGTACGTC. It yields the protein CASSERSSYEQYV.

V and J are TRBV7-8 and TRBJ2-5, with D possibly being TRBD2 (8 bases). CDR1 and CDR2 from the germline V gene are SGHVS and FQNEAQ. CDR3 length equals 15 residues. V shed 6 bases and J shed 5 bases, with 19 bases lying between them. The CDR3 sequence is CASRDAGGRGETQYF. The DNA for the CDR3 is TGTGCCAGCAGGGATGCGGGGGGCAGGGGGGAGACCCAGTACTTC. Based on the CDR3 plus reference TRBV7-8 and TRBJ2-5, the full variable domain is GAGVSQSPRYKVAKRGQDVALRCDPISGHVSLFWYQQALGQGPEFLTYFQNEAQLDKSGLPSDRFFAERPEGSVSTLKIQRTQQEDSAVYLCASRDAGGRGETQYFGPGTRLLVL.

This clonotype was seen repeatedly, ten times or more. The chain links TRBV7-9 to TRBJ1-2, with a weak D call TRBD1 (6 bases). The V gene lost 3 bases and the J gene lost 9 bases, with 8 bases spanning the gap. CDR1 is SEHNR, CDR2 FQNEAQ, per germline (reference sequence). CDR3 length: 11 amino acids. The CDR3 DNA follows: TGTGCCAGCAGCTTCGGGGACAGCTACACCTTC. Encoded protein: CASSFGDSYTF.

In DNA, the CDR3 is TGTGCCAGCAGTGACGGGGGGCGCGGAAGCGAGCAGTACGTC. This sequence encodes CASSDGGRGSEQYV. V and J are TRBV6-1 and TRBJ2-7; a weak D match, TRBD2 (7 bases). The CDR3 sequence is 14 residues long. The ends were cut back, 3 bases at V and 6 bases at J, with 15 bases in the middle. The germline V gene encodes CDR1 MNHNS and CDR2 SASEGT.

V gene TRBV27 combines with J gene TRBJ2-7; unclear D gene. The CDR3 has 13 residues. Germline CDR1 is MNHEY and CDR2 is SMNVEV (reference sequence). Between the trimmed V and J ends, which lost 3 bases and 5 bases, there was a span of 11 bases. CDR3 nucleotides: TGTGCCAGCAGTTTCATCCCTCAAAACGAGCAGTACTTC. Translation gives CASSFIPQNEQYF.

The genes are TRBV18 and TRBJ2-1, with D tentatively TRBD2 (5 bases). Germline V lookup: CDR1 KGHSH, CDR2 LQKENI. The germline V and J ends were trimmed by 4 bases and 2 bases, with 12 bases remaining between them. The CDR3 contains 15 residues. The CDR3, as DNA: TGTGCCAGCTCACAGGCCACGAGGGCCTACAATGAGCAGTTCTTC. Translation: CASSQATRAYNEQFF.

The chain couples TRBV4-1 to TRBJ2-1, with D maybe TRBD2 (6 bases). Per the germline V gene, CDR1 is MGHRA and CDR2 is YSYEKL. CDR3 length: 13 residues. V was trimmed by 5 bases and J by 8 bases, leaving 13 bases between them. CDR3 protein: CASSTGLVDEQFF. The CDR3 DNA reads as TGCGCCAGCAGCACGGGACTTGTGGATGAGCAGTTCTTC.

The J gene is TRBJ1-4, the V gene TRBV28; 7 bases align to TRBD1. Germline CDR1 is MDHEN and CDR2 is SYDVKM. With 3 bases clipped from V and 4 bases from J, the junction kept 5 bases outside the gene matches. This CDR3 is 15 amino acids long. The DNA for the CDR3 is TGTGCCAGCAGTTTCTTTGCAGGGGGTAATGAAAAACTGTTTTTT. Translation gives CASSFFAGGNEKLFF.

The chain employs TRBV7-2 and TRBJ1-2; tentative D call: TRBD1 (6 bases). CDR3 length equals 15 residues. V shed 3 bases and J shed 4 bases, with 15 bases lying between them. Germline values: CDR1 SGHTA, CDR2 FQGNSA. In DNA, the CDR3 is TGTGCCAGCAGCTTGTGGCAGGGGCACGGCTATGGCTACACCTTC. It yields the protein CASSLWQGHGYGYTF. Looking up the rest from reference TRBV7-2 and TRBJ1-2 gives the full variable domain: GAGVSQSPSNKVTEKGKDVELRCDPISGHTALYWYRQSLGQGLEFLIYFQGNSAPDKSGLPSDRFSAERTGGSVSTLTIQRTQQEDSAVYLCASSLWQGHGYGYTFGSGTRLTVV.

The chain links TRBV5-6 to TRBJ2-6, with TRBD1 as a possible D gene (5 bases). Trimming left V 4 bases short and J 3 bases short, with 11 bases between. This CDR3 region has 15 residues. Germline CDR1 SGHDT, CDR2 YYEEEE. The CDR3 DNA reads TGTGCCAGCAGCCTCCAGGGTGGTGGGGCCAACGTCCTGACTTTC. Protein: CASSLQGGGANVLTF.

Worth noting for this clonotype: An end of the junction does not agree with germline; a read error may underlie this. V is TRBV2 and J is TRBJ1-2; TRBD1 matches at 7 bases. The CDR3 runs to 13 residues. Germline CDR1 reads SNHLY; CDR2 reads FYNNEI. In DNA, the CDR3 is TGTGCCATCGCCGCTGGACAGGTTGCTGGCTATACCTTC. Translating it yields CAIAAGQVAGYTF.

The chain combines TRBV7-8 with TRBJ2-7, with D perhaps matching TRBD1 (6 bases). CDR1 is SGHVS and CDR2 is FQNEAQ in the germline V gene. Trimming shortened V by 0 bases and J by 2 bases, and 11 bases separated the two germline ends. The CDR3 contains 15 residues. The CDR3 sequence: CASSLAGGDPYEQYF. CDR3 DNA: TGTGCCAGCAGCTTAGCAGGGGGAGATCCCTACGAGCAGTACTTC.

This clonotype was counted once. The chain carries TRBV27 and TRBJ2-1, with a possible D match to TRBD2 (6 bases). Germline values: CDR1 MNHEY, CDR2 SMNVEV (reference sequence). The germline V and J ends were trimmed by 8 bases and 7 bases, with 18 bases remaining between them. This CDR3 comprises 14 residues. The CDR3 DNA sequence: TGTGCCAGCTCCCGGGACTGGGTTAGTAATGAGCAGTTCTTC. It is translated as CASSRDWVSNEQFF.

In DNA, the CDR3 is TGTGCCAGCAGTGCCACAGCTAACTATGGCTACACCTTC. It codes for CASSATANYGYTF. J is TRBJ1-2 and V is TRBV27, with no clear D. The CDR3 consists of 13 residues. Germline CDR1 and CDR2: MNHEY and SMNVEV (reference sequence). V was clipped by 5 bases and J by 0 bases, with 7 bases between them.

The chain recombines TRBV15 with TRBJ2-3, with D maybe TRBD2 (5 bases). V lost 4 bases, J lost 0 bases, and 11 bases lay in between. CDR3 size: 15 residues. Germline values: CDR1 LNHNV, CDR2 YYDKDF (reference sequence). CDR3 in amino acids: CATSIRGSSTDTQYF. CDR3 DNA sequence: TGTGCCACCAGCATACGGGGTTCTAGCACAGATACGCAGTATTTT.

This chain's CDR3 is CGYRGDSYEQYF. DNA for the CDR3: TGTGGATATCGGGGGGACTCCTACGAGCAGTACTTC. This sequence joins TRBV7-6 and TRBJ2-7; 7 nucleotides align to TRBD2. This CDR3 has 12 residues. The germline CDR1 and CDR2 sequences are SGHVS and FNYEAQ. Drawing the rest from reference TRBV7-6 and TRBJ2-7, the complete variable domain is GAGVSQSPRYKVTKRGQDVALRCDPISGHVSLYWYRQALGQGPEFLTYFNYEAQQDKSGLPNDRFSAERPEGSISTLTIQRTEQRDSAMYRCGYRGDSYEQYFGPGTRLTVT.

This clonotype came up a few times. This chain uses TRBV7-9 with TRBJ2-5, with D perhaps TRBD2 (6 bases). The ends were cut back, 5 bases at V and 5 bases at J, with 15 bases in the middle. The length of the CDR3 is 14 residues. CDR1 and CDR2 from the germline V gene are SEHNR and FQNEAQ (reference sequence). CDR3 region: CASSPPREEETQYF. In DNA, the CDR3 is TGTGCCAGCAGCCCCCCCAGGGAGGAGGAGACCCAGTACTTC.

V gene TRBV9 combines with J gene TRBJ2-1; D call uncertain. The CDR3 loop spans 12 amino acids. From germline, CDR1 is SGDLS and CDR2 YYNGEE. V was pared by 1 base and J by 7 bases, with 6 bases between. CDR3 DNA: TGTGCCAGCAGCGTAAAGGGAAATGAGCAGTTCTTC. Encoded protein: CASSVKGNEQFF.

This chain joins TRBV12-3 or TRBV12-4 and TRBJ2-2; the match to TRBD1 covers 11 bases. This CDR3 comprises 18 residues. The trim removed 6 bases at V and 0 bases at J, leaving 9 bases unmatched. The CDR3 protein is CASRGQGVPYTNTGELFF. CDR3 in DNA: TGTGCCAGCAGGGGACAGGGGGTTCCTTATACGAACACCGGGGAGCTGTTTTTT.

This clonotype was counted once. The rearrangement links TRBV7-3 to TRBJ2-2; TRBD1 agrees at 7 bases. V was pared by 5 bases and J by 5 bases, with 11 bases of the junction left unmatched. This CDR3 has 16 amino acids. Germline V CDR1 and CDR2: SGHTA, FQGTGA. The CDR3 is CASSLRGRGSTGELFF. As DNA, the CDR3 is TGTGCCAGCAGCCTTCGGGGCAGGGGGTCGACCGGGGAGCTGTTTTTT.

This clonotype turned up a few times. The rearrangement links TRBV5-4 to TRBJ2-5; D is perhaps TRBD1 (5 bases). Germline V gene lookup returns CDR1 SGHNT and CDR2 YYREEE (reference sequence). The ends were cut back, 3 bases at V and 3 bases at J, with 18 bases in the middle. CDR3 size: 16 residues. The CDR3 nucleotides are TGTGCCAGCAGCTCCCCCCCCTCTGTAGGGGAAGAGACCCAGTACTTC. Encoded protein: CASSSPPSVGEETQYF.

This clonotype was picked up a small number of times. This chain connects TRBV7-9 to TRBJ2-3, with 11 bases aligning to TRBD2. This CDR3 region has 16 residues. With 5 bases clipped from V and 2 bases from J, the junction kept 6 bases outside the gene matches. Germline lookup yields CDR1 SEHNR and CDR2 FQNEAQ (reference sequence). The CDR3 DNA is TGTGCCAGCAGCACAACTAGCGGGGGAAACACAGATACGCAGTATTTT. Protein: CASSTTSGGNTDTQYF.

At least ten counts were recorded for this clonotype. The rearrangement links TRBV7-2 to TRBJ2-7; TRBD1 agrees at 7 bases. Germline V gene lookup returns CDR1 SGHTA and CDR2 FQGNSA. The CDR3 spans 14 residues. The trim removed 5 bases at V and 4 bases at J, leaving 8 bases unmatched. DNA for the CDR3: TGTGCCAGCAGCCATTGGGACAGCCAATACGAGCAGTACGTC. Translated: CASSHWDSQYEQYV.

This sequence joins TRBV7-8 and TRBJ2-7, with D hard to call. Trimming removed 8 bases from V and 4 bases from J, with 21 bases in between. Germline loops: CDR1 SGHVS, CDR2 FQNEAQ. The CDR3 consists of 15 residues. The CDR3 is CASRYEHTGAYEQYF. The CDR3 nucleotides read TGTGCCAGCCGTTACGAGCATACGGGTGCGTACGAGCAGTACTTC.

The chain joins TRBV7-3 to TRBJ2-4; 7 nucleotides match TRBD2. This CDR3 comprises 14 residues. Trimming at V came to 5 bases and at J to 5 bases, leaving 6 bases not matched to a gene. Germline V gene data show CDR1 as SGHTA and CDR2 as FQGTGA. CDR3 loop: CASSLGGGQNIQYF. Written as DNA, the CDR3 is TGTGCCAGCAGCCTTGGGGGGGGTCAAAACATTCAGTACTTC.